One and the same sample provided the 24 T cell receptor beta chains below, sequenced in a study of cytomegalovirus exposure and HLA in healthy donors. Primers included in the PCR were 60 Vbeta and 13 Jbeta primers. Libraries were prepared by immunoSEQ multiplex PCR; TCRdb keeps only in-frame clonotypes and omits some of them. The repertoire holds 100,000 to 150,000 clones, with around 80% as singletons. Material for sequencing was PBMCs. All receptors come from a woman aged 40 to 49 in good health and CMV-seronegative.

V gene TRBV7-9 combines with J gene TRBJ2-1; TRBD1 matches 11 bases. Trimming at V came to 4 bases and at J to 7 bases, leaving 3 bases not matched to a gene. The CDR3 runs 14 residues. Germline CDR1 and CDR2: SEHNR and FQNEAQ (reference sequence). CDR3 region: CASSWDRGGNEQFF. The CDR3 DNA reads TGTGCCAGCAGCTGGGACAGGGGGGGAAATGAGCAGTTCTTC.

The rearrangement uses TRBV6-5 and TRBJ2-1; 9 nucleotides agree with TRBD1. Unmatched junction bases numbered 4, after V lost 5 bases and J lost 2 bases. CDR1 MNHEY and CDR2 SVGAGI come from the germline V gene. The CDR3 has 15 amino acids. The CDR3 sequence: CASSPTGGPYNEQFF. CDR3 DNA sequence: TGTGCCAGCAGTCCCACAGGGGGCCCCTACAATGAGCAGTTCTTC.

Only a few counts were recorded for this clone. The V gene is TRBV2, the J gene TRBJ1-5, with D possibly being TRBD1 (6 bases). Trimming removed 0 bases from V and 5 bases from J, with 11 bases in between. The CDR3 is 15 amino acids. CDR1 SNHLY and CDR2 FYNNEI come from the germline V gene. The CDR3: CASSEARGGDQPQHF. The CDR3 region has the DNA TGTGCCAGCAGTGAAGCCAGGGGAGGGGATCAGCCCCAGCATTTT.

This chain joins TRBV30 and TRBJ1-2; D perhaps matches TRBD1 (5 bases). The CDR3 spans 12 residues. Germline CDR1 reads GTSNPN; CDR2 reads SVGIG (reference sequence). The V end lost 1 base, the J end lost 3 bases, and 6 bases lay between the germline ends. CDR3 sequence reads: CAWSDRHYGYTF. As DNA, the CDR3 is TGTGCCTGGAGTGACAGGCACTATGGCTACACCTTC. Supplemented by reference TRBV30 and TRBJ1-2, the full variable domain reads SQTIHQWPATLVQPVGSPLSLECTVEGTSNPNLYWYRQAAGRGLQLLFYSVGIGQISSEVPQNLSASRPQDRQFILSSKKLLLSDSGFYLCAWSDRHYGYTFGSGTRLTVV.

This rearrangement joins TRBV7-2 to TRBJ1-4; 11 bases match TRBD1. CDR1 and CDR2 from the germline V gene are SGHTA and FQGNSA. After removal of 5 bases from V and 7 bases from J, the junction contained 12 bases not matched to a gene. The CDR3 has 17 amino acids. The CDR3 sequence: CASSPWTGGSRGEKLFF. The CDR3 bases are TGTGCCAGCAGCCCTTGGACAGGGGGCTCTCGCGGTGAAAAACTGTTTTTT.

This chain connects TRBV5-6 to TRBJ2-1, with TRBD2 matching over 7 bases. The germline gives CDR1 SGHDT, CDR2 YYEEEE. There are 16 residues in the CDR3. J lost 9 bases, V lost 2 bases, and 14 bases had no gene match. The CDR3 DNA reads TGTGCCAGCAGCTTAGGGAACGGGAGGCCATTCTCTGAGCAGTTCTTC. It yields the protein CASSLGNGRPFSEQFF.

Here the CDR3 DNA reads TGTGCCAGCAGCTTAGGCGGGGGGCGTGTCAATCAGCCCCAGCATTTT. Amino acids: CASSLGGGRVNQPQHF. V and J are TRBV7-2 and TRBJ1-5, with D possibly being TRBD1 (6 bases). The CDR3 covers 16 residues. The V and J ends lost 1 base and 3 bases respectively, with 13 bases between them. Germline V gene data show CDR1 as SGHTA and CDR2 as FQGNSA.

CDR3 sequence: CASSLGTGRNTGELFF. CDR3 sequence (DNA): TGTGCCAGCAGCCTCGGGACAGGGCGCAACACCGGGGAGCTGTTTTTT. The chain uses TRBV4-2 and TRBJ2-2; TRBD1 agrees at 9 bases. CDR1 LGHNA and CDR2 YNFKEQ come from the germline V gene. J gave up 2 bases and V 4 bases, and 5 bases lay outside the gene matches. The CDR3 contains 16 residues.

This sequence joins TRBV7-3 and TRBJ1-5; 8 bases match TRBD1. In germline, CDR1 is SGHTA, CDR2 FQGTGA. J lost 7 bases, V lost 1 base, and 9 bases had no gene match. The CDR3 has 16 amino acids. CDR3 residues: CASSLSWTGLGQPQHF. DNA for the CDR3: TGTGCCAGCAGCTTAAGTTGGACAGGGCTGGGGCAGCCCCAGCATTTT.

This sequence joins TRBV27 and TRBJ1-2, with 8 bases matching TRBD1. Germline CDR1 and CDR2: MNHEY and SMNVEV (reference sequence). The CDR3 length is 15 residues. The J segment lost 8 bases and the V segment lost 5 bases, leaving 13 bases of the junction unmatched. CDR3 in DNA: TGTGCCAGCAGTCGGGGCGGACAGGGACCAGGCGGCTACACCTTC. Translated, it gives CASSRGGQGPGGYTF.

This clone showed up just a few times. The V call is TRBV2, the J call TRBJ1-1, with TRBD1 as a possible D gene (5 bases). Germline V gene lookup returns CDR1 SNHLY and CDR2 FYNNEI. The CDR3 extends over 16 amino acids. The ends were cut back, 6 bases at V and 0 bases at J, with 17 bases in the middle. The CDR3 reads CASRPILDRMNTEAFF. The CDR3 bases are TGTGCCAGCAGGCCTATACTCGACAGAATGAACACTGAAGCTTTCTTT.

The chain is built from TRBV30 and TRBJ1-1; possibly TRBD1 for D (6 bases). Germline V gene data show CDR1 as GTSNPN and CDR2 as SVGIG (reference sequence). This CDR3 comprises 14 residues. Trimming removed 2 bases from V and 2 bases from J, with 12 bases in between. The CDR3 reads CAWSPDRRNTEAFF. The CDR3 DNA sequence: TGTGCCTGGAGTCCCGACAGGAGAAACACTGAAGCTTTCTTT. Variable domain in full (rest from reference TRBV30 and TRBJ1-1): SQTIHQWPATLVQPVGSPLSLECTVEGTSNPNLYWYRQAAGRGLQLLFYSVGIGQISSEVPQNLSASRPQDRQFILSSKKLLLSDSGFYLCAWSPDRRNTEAFFGQGTRLTVV.

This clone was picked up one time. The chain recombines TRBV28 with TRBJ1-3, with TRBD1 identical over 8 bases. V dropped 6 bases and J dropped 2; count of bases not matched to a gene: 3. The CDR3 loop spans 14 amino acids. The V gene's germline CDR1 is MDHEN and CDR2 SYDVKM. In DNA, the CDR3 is TGTGCCAGCAGGACAGGGGAGGCTGGAAACACCATATATTTT. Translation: CASRTGEAGNTIYF. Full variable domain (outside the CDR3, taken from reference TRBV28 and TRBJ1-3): DVKVTQSSRYLVKRTGEKVFLECVQDMDHENMFWYRQDPGLGLRLIYFSYDVKMKEKGDIPEGYSVSREKKERFSLILESASTNQTSMYLCASRTGEAGNTIYFGEGSWLTVV.

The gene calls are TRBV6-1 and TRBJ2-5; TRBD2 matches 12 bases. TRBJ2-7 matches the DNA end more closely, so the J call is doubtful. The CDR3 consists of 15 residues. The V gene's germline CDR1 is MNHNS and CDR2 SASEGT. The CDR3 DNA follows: TGTGCCAGCAGTGGCATGACTAGCGGGAGAAACGAGCAGTACTTC. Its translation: CASSGMTSGRNEQYF.

DNA of the CDR3: TGTGCCAGCAGCGTAGTCCCAGGCCCCTCCGAGCAGTACTTC. As protein: CASSVVPGPSEQYF. This sequence joins TRBV9 and TRBJ2-7, with D unclear. CDR1 and CDR2 (germline): SGDLS, YYNGEE. The CDR3 has 14 amino acids. Trimming took 0 bases from V and 6 from J, leaving 13 bases between them.

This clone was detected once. This CDR3 is CAWAGEGGQPQHF. CDR3 nucleotides: TGTGCCTGGGCAGGGGAGGGGGGTCAGCCCCAGCATTTT. The chain couples TRBV30 to TRBJ1-5; TRBD1 is a possible D gene (6 bases). The germline V and J ends were trimmed by 5 bases and 6 bases, with 14 bases remaining between them. This CDR3 is 13 amino acids long. The germline V gene encodes CDR1 GTSNPN and CDR2 SVGIG (reference sequence).

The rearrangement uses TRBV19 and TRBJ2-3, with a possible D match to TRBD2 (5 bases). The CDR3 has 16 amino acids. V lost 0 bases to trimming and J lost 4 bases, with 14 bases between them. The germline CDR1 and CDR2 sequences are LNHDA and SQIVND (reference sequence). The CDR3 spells CASSIDTRTPPDTQYF. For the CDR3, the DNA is TGTGCCAGTAGTATAGATACTCGGACTCCTCCAGATACGCAGTATTTT. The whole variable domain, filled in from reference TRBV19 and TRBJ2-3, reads DGGITQSPKYLFRKEGQNVTLSCEQNLNHDAMYWYRQDPGQGLRLIYYSQIVNDFQKGDIAEGYSVSREKKESFPLTVTSAQKNPTAFYLCASSIDTRTPPDTQYFGPGTRLTVL.

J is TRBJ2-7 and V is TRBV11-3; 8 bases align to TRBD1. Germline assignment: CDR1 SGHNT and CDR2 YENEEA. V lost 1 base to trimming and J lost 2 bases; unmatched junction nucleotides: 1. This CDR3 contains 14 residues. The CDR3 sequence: CASSLGTGTYEQYF. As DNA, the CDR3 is TGTGCCAGCAGCTTAGGGACAGGGACCTACGAGCAGTACTTC. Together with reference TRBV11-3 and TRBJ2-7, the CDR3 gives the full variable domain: EAGVVQSPRYKIIEKKQPVAFWCNPISGHNTLYWYLQNLGQGPELLIRYENEEAVDDSQLPKDRFSAERLKGVDSTLKIQPAELGDSAVYLCASSLGTGTYEQYFGPGTRLTVT.

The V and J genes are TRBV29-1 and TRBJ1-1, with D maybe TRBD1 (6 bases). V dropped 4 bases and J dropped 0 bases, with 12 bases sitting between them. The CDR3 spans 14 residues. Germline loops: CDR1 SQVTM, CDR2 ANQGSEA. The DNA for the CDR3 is TGCAGCGTTGGATGGACAGTAATGAACACTGAAGCTTTCTTT. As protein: CSVGWTVMNTEAFF. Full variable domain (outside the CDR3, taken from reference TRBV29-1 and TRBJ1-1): SAVISQKPSRDICQRGTSLTIQCQVDSQVTMMFWYRQQPGQSLTLIATANQGSEATYESGFVIDKFPISRPNLTFSTLTVSNMSPEDSSIYLCSVGWTVMNTEAFFGQGTRLTVV.

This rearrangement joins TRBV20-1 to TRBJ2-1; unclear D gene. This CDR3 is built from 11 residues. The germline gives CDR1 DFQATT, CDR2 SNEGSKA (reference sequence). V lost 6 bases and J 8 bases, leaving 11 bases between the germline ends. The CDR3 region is CSARKSDEQFF. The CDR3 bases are TGCAGTGCGAGAAAGAGCGATGAGCAGTTCTTC.

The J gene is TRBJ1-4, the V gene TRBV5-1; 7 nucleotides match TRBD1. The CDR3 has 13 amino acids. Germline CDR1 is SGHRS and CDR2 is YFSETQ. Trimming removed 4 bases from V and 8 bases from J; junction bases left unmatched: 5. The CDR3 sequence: CASSRGTDEKLFF. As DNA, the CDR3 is TGCGCCAGCAGCCGTGGGACAGACGAAAAACTGTTTTTT.

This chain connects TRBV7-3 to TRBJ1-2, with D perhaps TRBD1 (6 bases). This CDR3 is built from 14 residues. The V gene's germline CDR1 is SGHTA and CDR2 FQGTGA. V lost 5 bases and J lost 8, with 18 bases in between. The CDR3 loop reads CASSQGHSGEGYTF. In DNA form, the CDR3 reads TGTGCCAGCAGCCAGGGACATTCAGGGGAAGGCTACACCTTC.

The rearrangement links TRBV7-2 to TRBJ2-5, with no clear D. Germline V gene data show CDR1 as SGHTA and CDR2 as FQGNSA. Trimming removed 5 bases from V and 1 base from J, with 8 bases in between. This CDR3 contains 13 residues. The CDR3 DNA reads TGTGCCAGCAGCCCCTTAGTCCAAGAGACCCAGTACTTC. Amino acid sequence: CASSPLVQETQYF.

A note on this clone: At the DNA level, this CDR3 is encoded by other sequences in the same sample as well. CDR3 residues: CASLGTGGTEAFF. Here the CDR3 DNA reads TGTGCCAGCCTAGGGACAGGGGGCACTGAAGCTTTCTTT. The gene calls are TRBV27 and TRBJ1-1; 11 bases align to TRBD1. CDR3 length: 13 amino acids. Losses at the gene ends were 8 bases for V and 4 bases for J; bases not matched to a gene: 3. Germline values: CDR1 MNHEY, CDR2 SMNVEV (reference sequence).